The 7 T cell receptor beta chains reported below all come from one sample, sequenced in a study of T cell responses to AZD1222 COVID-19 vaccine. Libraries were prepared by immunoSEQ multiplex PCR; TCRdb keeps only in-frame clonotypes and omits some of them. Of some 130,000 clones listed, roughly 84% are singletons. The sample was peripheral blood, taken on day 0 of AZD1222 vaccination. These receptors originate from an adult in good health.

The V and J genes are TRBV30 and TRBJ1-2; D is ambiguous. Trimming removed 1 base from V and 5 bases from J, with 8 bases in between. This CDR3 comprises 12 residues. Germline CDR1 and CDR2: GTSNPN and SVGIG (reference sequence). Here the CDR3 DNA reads TGTGCCTGGAGTGCGACCACGTATGGCTACACCTTC. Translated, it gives CAWSATTYGYTF.

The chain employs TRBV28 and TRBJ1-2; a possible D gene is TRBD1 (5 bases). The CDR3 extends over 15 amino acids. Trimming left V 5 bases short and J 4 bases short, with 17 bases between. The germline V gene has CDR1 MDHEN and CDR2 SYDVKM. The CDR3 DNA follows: TGTGCCAGCAGTCCCCCCCGAGGGGCAACCTATGGCTACACCTTC. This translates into CASSPPRGATYGYTF.

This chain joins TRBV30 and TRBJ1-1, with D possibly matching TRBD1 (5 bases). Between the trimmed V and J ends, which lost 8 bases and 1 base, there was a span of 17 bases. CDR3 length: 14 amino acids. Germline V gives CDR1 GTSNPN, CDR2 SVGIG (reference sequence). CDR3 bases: TGTGCCCGAGGTGGCGACAGAAGGAACACTGAAGCTTTCTTT. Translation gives CARGGDRRNTEAFF. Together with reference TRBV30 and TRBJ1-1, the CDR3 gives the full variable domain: SQTIHQWPATLVQPVGSPLSLECTVEGTSNPNLYWYRQAAGRGLQLLFYSVGIGQISSEVPQNLSASRPQDRQFILSSKKLLLSDSGFYLCARGGDRRNTEAFFGQGTRLTVV.

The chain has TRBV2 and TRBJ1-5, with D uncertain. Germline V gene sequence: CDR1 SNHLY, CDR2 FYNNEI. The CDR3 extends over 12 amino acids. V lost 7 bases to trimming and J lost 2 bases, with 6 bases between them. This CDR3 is CASNKGNQPQHF. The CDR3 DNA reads TGTGCCAGCAATAAAGGCAATCAGCCCCAGCATTTT. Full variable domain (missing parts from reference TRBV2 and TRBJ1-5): EPEVTQTPSHQVTQMGQEVILRCVPISNHLYFYWYRQILGQKVEFLVSFYNNEISEKSEIFDDQFSVERPDGSNFTLKIRSTKLEDSAMYFCASNKGNQPQHFGDGTRLSIL.

CDR3 coding DNA: TGCAGCGCTAAAACCTTTAGACAGGGAGGTTTGGGCACCGGGGAGCTGTTTTTT. The encoded protein is CSAKTFRQGGLGTGELFF. The chain recombines TRBV29-1 with TRBJ2-2; tentatively, D is TRBD1 (7 bases). Germline lookup yields CDR1 SQVTM and CDR2 ANQGSEA. V was clipped by 7 bases and J by 4 bases, with 28 bases between them. The CDR3 has 18 amino acids.

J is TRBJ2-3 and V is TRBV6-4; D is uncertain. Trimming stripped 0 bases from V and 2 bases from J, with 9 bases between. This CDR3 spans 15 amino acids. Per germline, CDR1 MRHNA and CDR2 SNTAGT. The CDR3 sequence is CASSDSDGPTDTQYF. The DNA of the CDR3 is TGTGCCAGCAGTGACTCGGACGGCCCCACAGATACGCAGTATTTT.

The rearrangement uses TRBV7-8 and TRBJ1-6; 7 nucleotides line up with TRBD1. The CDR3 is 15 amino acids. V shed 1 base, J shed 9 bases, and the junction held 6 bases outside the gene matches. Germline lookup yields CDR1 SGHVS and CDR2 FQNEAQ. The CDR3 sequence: CASSLDRGMVSPLHF. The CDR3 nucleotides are TGTGCCAGCAGCTTAGACAGGGGCATGGTTTCACCCCTCCACTTT.